The present T cell receptor beta chain was sequenced within a study of cytomegalovirus exposure and HLA in healthy donors. Findings and limits, study-wide: Investigators reported 150 to 200 TCR beta chains as tied to cytomegalovirus.

With respect to this clone: The antigen is not known.

Germline V gene lookup returns CDR1 MNHEY and CDR2 SVGAGI. Trimming took 4 bases from V and 7 from J; bases not matched to a gene: 5. The CDR3 totals 16 residues. Sequencing was performed with immunoSEQ multiplex PCR; in TCRdb, only in-frame clones are kept and a portion is missing. The table has tens of thousands of clones, approximately 96% seen once; the top ten hold 1.5% to 2%. The genes are TRBV6-5 and TRBJ2-2; 14 positions agree with TRBD2. Sequencing was performed on PBMCs. This receptor was identified in a woman younger than 30 in good health and CMV-seropositive. This CDR3 is CASSSRLAGGVGELFF. CDR3 coding DNA: TGTGCCAGCAGTTCCCGACTAGCGGGAGGGGTCGGGGAGCTGTTTTTT.